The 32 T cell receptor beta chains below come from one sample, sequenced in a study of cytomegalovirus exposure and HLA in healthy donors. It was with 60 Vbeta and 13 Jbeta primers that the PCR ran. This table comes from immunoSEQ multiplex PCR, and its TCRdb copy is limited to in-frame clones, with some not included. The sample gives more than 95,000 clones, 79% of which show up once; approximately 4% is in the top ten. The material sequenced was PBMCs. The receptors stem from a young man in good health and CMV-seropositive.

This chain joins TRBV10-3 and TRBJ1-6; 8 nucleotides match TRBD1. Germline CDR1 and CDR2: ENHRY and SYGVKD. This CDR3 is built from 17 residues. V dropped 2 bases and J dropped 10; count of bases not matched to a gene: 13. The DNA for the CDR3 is TGTGCCATCAGTGAGGTAGGGACAGGAGGCCCTGCGTCACCCCTCCACTTT. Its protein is CAISEVGTGGPASPLHF.

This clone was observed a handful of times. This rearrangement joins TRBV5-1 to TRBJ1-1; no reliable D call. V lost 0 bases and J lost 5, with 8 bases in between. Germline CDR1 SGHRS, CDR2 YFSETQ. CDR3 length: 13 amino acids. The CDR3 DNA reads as TGCGCCAGCAGCTTGGTGAGTACGACTGAAGCTTTCTTT. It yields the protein CASSLVSTTEAFF.

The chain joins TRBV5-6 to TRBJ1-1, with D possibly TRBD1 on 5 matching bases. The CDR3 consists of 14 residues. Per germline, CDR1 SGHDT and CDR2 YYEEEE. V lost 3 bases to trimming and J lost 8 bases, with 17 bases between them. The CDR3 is CASSSPGGGREAFF. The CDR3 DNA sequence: TGTGCCAGCAGCTCCCCCGGGGGTGGGAGAGAAGCTTTCTTT.

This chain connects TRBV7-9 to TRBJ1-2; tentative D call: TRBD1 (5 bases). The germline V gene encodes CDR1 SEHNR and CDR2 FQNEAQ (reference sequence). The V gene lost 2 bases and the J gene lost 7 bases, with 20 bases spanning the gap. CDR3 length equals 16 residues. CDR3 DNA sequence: TGTGCCAGCAGCTTAAGGGGTACCAGGGAGGTTGTTGGCTACACCTTC. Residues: CASSLRGTREVVGYTF.

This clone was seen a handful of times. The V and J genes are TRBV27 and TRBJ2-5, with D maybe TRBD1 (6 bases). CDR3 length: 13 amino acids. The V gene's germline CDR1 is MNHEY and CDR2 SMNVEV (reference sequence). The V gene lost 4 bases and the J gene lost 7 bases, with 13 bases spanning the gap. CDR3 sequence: CASSWGRGGTQYF. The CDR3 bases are TGTGCCAGCAGTTGGGGCAGGGGTGGGACCCAGTACTTC.

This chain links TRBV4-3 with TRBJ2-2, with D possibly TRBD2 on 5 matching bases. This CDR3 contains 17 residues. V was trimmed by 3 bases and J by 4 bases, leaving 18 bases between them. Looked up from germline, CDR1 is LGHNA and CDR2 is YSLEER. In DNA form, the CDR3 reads TGCGCCAGCAGCCAGATGTATCCATTAGCGAGCACCGGGGAGCTGTTTTTT. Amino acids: CASSQMYPLASTGELFF.

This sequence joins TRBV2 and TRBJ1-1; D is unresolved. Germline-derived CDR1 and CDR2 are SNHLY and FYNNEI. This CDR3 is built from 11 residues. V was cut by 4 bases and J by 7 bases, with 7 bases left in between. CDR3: CASSANFEAFF. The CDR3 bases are TGTGCCAGCAGTGCCAACTTTGAAGCTTTCTTT.

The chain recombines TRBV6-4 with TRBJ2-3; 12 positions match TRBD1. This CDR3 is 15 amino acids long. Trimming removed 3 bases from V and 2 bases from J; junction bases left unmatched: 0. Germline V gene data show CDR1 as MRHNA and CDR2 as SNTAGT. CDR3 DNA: TGTGCCAGCAGTGAGGGACAGGGGGCCACAGATACGCAGTATTTT. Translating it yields CASSEGQGATDTQYF.

CDR3 sequence: CASSQEFAGGPADTQYF. Written as DNA, the CDR3 is TGTGCCAGCAGCCAAGAGTTCGCGGGGGGGCCGGCAGATACGCAGTATTTT. The chain employs TRBV5-4 and TRBJ2-3; 9 bases map to TRBD2. The CDR3 is made up of 17 amino acids. Looked up from germline, CDR1 is SGHNT and CDR2 is YYREEE (reference sequence). V dropped 4 bases and J dropped 4; count of bases not matched to a gene: 13.

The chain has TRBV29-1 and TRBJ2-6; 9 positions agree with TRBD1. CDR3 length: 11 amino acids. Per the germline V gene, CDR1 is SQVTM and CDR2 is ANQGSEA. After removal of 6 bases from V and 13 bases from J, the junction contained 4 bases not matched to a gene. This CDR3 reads CSVHDRGVLTF. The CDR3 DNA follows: TGCAGCGTCCATGACAGGGGGGTCCTGACTTTC.

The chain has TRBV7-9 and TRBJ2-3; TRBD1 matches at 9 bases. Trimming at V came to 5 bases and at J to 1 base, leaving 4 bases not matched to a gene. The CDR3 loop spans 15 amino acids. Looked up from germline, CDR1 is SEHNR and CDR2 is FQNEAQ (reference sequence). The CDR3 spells CASSTWDRGTDTQYF. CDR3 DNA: TGTGCCAGCAGCACCTGGGACAGGGGCACAGATACGCAGTATTTT.

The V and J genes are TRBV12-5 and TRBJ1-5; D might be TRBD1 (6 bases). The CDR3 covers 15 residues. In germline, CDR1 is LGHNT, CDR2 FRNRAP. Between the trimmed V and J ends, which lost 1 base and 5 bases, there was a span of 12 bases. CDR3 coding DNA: TGTGCTAGTGGTTTGGGGTCAGGGGCGGATCAGCCCCAGCATTTT. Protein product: CASGLGSGADQPQHF.

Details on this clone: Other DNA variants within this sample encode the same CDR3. In nucleotides, the CDR3 is TGTGCCAGCAGTCTACTTTATCAGCCCCAGCATTTT. Translated: CASSLLYQPQHF. V gene TRBV28 combines with J gene TRBJ1-5; D not certain. This CDR3 region has 12 residues. Germline V gene sequence: CDR1 MDHEN, CDR2 SYDVKM. Trimming cost V 5 bases and J 5 bases, with 7 bases left between them.

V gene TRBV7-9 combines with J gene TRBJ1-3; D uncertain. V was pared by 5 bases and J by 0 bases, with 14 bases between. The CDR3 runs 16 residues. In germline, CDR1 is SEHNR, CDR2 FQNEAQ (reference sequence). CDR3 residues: CASSPSLVRSGNTIYF. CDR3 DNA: TGTGCCAGCAGCCCCAGTCTAGTACGCTCTGGAAACACCATATATTTT.

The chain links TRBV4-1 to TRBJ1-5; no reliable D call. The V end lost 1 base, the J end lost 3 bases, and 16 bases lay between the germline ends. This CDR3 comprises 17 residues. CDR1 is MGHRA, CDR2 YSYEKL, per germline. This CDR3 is CASSQGRTFRDNQPQHF. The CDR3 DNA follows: TGCGCCAGCAGCCAAGGGAGAACGTTTAGAGACAATCAGCCCCAGCATTTT.

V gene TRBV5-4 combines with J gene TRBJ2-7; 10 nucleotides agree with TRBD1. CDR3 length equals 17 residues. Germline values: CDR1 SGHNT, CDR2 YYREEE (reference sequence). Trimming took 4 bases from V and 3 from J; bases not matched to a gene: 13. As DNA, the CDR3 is TGTGCCAGCAGCCCGGAGGGGACAGGGGTCAGGATCTACGAGCAGTACTTC. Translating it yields CASSPEGTGVRIYEQYF.

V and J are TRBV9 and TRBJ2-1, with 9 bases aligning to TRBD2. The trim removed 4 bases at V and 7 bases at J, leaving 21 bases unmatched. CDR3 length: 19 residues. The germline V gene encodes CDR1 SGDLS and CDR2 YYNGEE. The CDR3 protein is CASSLPLRASGNRGNEQFF. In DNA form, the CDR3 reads TGTGCCAGCAGCCTCCCCCTGAGGGCTAGCGGGAATCGTGGAAATGAGCAGTTCTTC.

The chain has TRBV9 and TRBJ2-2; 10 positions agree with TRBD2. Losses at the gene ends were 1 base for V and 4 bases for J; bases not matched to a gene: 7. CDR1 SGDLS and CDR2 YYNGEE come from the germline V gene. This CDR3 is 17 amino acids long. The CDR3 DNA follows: TGTGCCAGCAGCGTATATCAGCGGGGGGGCTCCACCGGGGAGCTGTTTTTT. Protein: CASSVYQRGGSTGELFF.

CDR3 residues: CASSQDRIGVGYGYTF. CDR3 nucleotide sequence: TGCGCCAGCAGCCAAGATAGGATAGGGGTCGGCTATGGCTACACCTTC. This chain links TRBV4-3 with TRBJ1-2, with D tentatively TRBD1 (5 bases). With 0 bases removed from V and 4 bases from J, the gap between germline ends came to 15 bases. The CDR3 loop spans 16 amino acids. Germline CDR1 reads LGHNA; CDR2 reads YSLEER.

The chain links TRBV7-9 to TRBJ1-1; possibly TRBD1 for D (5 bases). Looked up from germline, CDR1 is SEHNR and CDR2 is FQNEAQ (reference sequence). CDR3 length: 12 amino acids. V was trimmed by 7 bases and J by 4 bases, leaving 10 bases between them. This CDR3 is CASTLGATEAFF. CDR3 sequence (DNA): TGTGCCAGCACCCTAGGGGCCACTGAAGCTTTCTTT.

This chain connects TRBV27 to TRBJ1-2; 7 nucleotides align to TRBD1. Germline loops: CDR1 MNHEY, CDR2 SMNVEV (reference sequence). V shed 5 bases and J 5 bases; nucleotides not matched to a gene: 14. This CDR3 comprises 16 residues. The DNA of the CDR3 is TGTGCCAGCAGTCTAACCCAGACAGGGAAGGAATATGGCTACACCTTC. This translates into CASSLTQTGKEYGYTF.

The CDR3 sequence: CASSLVPGGGYEQYF. In DNA, the CDR3 is TGTGCCAGCAGCTTAGTACCGGGGGGGGGCTACGAGCAGTACTTC. This sequence joins TRBV11-2 and TRBJ2-7, with 8 bases aligning to TRBD2. The CDR3 sequence is 15 residues long. The germline gives CDR1 SGHAT, CDR2 FQNNGV. V trimming: 1 base; J trimming: 3 bases; junction bases outside the gene matches: 5. Full variable domain (remainder filled in from reference TRBV11-2 and TRBJ2-7): EAGVAQSPRYKIIEKRQSVAFWCNPISGHATLYWYQQILGQGPKLLIQFQNNGVVDDSQLPKDRFSAERLKGVDSTLKIQPAKLEDSAVYLCASSLVPGGGYEQYFGPGTRLTVT.

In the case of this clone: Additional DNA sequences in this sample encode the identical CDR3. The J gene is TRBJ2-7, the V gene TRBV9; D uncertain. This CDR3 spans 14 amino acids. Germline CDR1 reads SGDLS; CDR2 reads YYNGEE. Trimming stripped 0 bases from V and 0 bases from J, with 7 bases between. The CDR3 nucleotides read TGTGCCAGCAGCGTAGCTACCGGCTCCTACGAGCAGTACTTC. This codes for CASSVATGSYEQYF. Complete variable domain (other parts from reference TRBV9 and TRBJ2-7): DSGVTQTPKHLITATGQRVTLRCSPRSGDLSVYWYQQSLDQGLQFLIQYYNGEERAKGNILERFSAQQFPDLHSELNLSSLELGDSALYFCASSVATGSYEQYFGPGTRLTVT.

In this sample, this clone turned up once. The CDR3 region has the DNA TGCGCCAGCAGCCAACTAGCGGGAGGGCTCGGGTTTACAGATACGCAGTATTTT. Translation gives CASSQLAGGLGFTDTQYF. The chain is built from TRBV4-3 and TRBJ2-3; 12 bases line up with TRBD2. Losses at the gene ends were 2 bases for V and 3 bases for J; bases not matched to a gene: 9. CDR1 and CDR2 (germline): LGHNA, YSLEER. The CDR3 spans 18 residues.

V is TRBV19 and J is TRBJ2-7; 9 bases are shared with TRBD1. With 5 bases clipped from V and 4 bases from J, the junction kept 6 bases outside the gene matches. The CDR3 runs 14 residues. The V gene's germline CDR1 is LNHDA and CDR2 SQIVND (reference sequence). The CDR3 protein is CASSSGTGLYEQYF. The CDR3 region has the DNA TGTGCCAGTAGTTCCGGGACAGGGTTGTACGAGCAGTACTTC. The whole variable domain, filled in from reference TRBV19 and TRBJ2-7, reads DGGITQSPKYLFRKEGQNVTLSCEQNLNHDAMYWYRQDPGQGLRLIYYSQIVNDFQKGDIAEGYSVSREKKESFPLTVTSAQKNPTAFYLCASSSGTGLYEQYFGPGTRLTVT.

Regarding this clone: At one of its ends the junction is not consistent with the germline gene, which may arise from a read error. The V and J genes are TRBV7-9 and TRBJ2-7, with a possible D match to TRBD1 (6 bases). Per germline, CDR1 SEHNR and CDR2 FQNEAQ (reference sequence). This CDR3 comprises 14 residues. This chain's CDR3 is CSSSPLTGAYEQYF. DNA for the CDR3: TGTTCCAGCAGCCCCCTGACAGGAGCCTACGAGCAGTACTTC.

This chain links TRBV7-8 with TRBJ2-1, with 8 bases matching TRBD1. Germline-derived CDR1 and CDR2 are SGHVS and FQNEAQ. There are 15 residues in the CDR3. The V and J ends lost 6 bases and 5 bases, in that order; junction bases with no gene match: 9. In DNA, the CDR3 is TGTGCCAGCAGTTTCACCGGGACAGGTCACAATGAGCAGTTCTTC. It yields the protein CASSFTGTGHNEQFF.

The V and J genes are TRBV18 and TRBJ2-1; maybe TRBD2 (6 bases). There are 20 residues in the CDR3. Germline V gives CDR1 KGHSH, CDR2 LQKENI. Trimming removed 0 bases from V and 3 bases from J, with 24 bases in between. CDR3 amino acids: CASSPPPSAYTSYHYNEQFF. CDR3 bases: TGTGCCAGCTCACCACCACCCAGTGCTTATACTAGCTACCACTACAATGAGCAGTTCTTC. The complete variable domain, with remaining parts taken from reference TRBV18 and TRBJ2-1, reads NAGVMQNPRHLVRRRGQEARLRCSPMKGHSHVYWYRQLPEEGLKFMVYLQKENIIDESGMPKERFSAEFPKEGPSILRIQQVVRGDSAAYFCASSPPPSAYTSYHYNEQFFGPGTRLTVL.

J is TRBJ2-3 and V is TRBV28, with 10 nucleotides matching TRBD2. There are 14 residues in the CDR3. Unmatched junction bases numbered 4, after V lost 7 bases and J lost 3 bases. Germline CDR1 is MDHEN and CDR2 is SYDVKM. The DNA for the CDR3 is TGTGCCAGCATTCCTAGCGGGAGTACAGATACGCAGTATTTT. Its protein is CASIPSGSTDTQYF.

The CDR3 spells CASRQGGGNSPLHF. CDR3 DNA: TGTGCCAGCCGCCAGGGAGGCGGTAATTCACCCCTCCACTTT. This chain connects TRBV6-5 to TRBJ1-6; a weak D match, TRBD1 (5 bases). V lost 8 bases and J lost 6, with 14 bases in between. CDR3 length: 14 residues. Germline V gene data show CDR1 as MNHEY and CDR2 as SVGAGI.

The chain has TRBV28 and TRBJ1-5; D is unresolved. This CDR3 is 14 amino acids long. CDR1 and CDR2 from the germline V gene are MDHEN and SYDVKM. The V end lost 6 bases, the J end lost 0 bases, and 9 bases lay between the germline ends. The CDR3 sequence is CASSQTDSNQPQHF. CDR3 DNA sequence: TGTGCCAGCAGCCAAACAGATAGCAATCAGCCCCAGCATTTT.

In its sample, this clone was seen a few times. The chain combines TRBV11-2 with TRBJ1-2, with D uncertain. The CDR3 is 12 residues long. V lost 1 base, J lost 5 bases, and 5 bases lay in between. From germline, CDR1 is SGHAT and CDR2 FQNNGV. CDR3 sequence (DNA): TGTGCCAGCAGCTTAGGAGGATATGGCTACACCTTC. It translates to CASSLGGYGYTF.